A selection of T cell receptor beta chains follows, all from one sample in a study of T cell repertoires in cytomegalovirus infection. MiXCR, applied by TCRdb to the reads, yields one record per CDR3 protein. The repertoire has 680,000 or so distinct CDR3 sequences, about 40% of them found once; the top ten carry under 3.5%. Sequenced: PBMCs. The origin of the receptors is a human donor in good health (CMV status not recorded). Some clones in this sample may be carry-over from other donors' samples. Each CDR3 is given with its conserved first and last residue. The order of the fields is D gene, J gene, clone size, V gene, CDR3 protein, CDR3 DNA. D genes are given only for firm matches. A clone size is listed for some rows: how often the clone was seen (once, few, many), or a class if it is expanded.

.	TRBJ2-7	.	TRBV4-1	CASRGPAKSSYEQYF	TGCGCCAGCAGGGGGCCAGCAAAGAGCTCCTACGAGCAGTACTTC
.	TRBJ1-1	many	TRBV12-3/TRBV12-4	CASSGSQGTEAFF	TGTGCCAGCAGTGGAAGTCAGGGCACTGAAGCTTTCTTT
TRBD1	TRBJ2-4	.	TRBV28	CASSFGTGGRYF	TGTGCCAGCAGCTTTGGGACAGGGGGGAGGTACTTC
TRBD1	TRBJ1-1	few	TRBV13	CASSLDQGGFTEAFF	TGTGCCAGCAGCTTAGACCAGGGGGGTTTTACTGAAGCTTTCTTT
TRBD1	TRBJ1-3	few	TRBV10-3	CATRTGGGLLGNTIYF	TGTGCCACCCGAACAGGGGGCGGATTACTTGGAAACACCATATATTTT
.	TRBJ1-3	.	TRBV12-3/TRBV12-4	CASSDSSGNTIYF	TGTGCCAGCAGCGACAGCTCTGGAAACACCATATATTTT
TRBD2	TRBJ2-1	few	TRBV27	CASSSGTTLVNEQFF	TGTGCCAGCAGTTCCGGGACTACCTTGGTGAATGAGCAGTTCTTC
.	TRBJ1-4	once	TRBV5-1	CASSLAARVSGAGKLFF	TGCGCCAGCAGCTTGGCCGCTCGGGTGTCGGGGGCTGGAAAACTGTTTTTT
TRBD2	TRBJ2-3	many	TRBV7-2	CASRPAGVKDTQYF	TGTGCCAGCAGGCCAGCGGGAGTGAAAGATACGCAGTATTTT
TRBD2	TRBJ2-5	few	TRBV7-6	CASSLEVAGVQETQYF	TGTGCCAGCAGCTTAGAGGTAGCGGGGGTTCAAGAGACCCAGTACTTC
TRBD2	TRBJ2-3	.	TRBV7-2	CASTFRRGGHTDTQYF	TGTGCCAGCACCTTTAGACGGGGGGGGCATACAGATACGCAGTATTTT
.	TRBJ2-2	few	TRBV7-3	CASSLKWESGELFF	TGTGCCAGCAGCTTAAAGTGGGAGTCCGGGGAGCTGTTTTTT
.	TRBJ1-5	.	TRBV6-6	CASSYGVRMVQSNSNQPQHF	TGTGCCAGCAGTTACGGGGTCAGGATGGTCCAGAGCAACAGCAATCAGCCCCAGCATTTT
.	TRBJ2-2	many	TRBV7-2	CASSLVGRGALTGELFF	TGTGCCAGCAGCTTAGTCGGTAGGGGAGCCCTGACCGGGGAGCTGTTTTTT
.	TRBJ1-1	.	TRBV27	CVAGANTEAFF	TGTGTCGCCGGGGCCAACACTGAAGCTTTCTTT
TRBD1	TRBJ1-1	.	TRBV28	CASSLQGTGGGTEAFF	TGTGCCAGCAGTTTACAAGGGACAGGGGGCGGCACTGAAGCTTTCTTT
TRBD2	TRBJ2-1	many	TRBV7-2	CASSPPGLAGQEQFF	TGTGCCAGCAGCCCCCCGGGACTAGCGGGCCAGGAGCAGTTCTTC
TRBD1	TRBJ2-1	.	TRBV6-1	CASSVGTGYLRNEQFF	TGTGCCAGCAGTGTTGGGACAGGGTACCTCCGCAATGAGCAGTTCTTC
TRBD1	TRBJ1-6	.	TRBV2	CASSETGLDSPLHF	TGTGCCAGCAGTGAGACAGGGCTCGACTCACCCCTCCACTTT
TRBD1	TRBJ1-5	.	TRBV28	CASRYAGGSNQPQHF	TGTGCCAGCAGGTATGCAGGGGGTAGCAATCAGCCCCAGCATTTT
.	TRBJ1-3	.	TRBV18	CASFATVLSGNTIYF	TGTGCCAGCTTCGCGACAGTACTCTCTGGAAACACCATATATTTT
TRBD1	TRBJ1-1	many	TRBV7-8	CASSPEAGGTEAFF	TGTGCCAGCAGCCCGGAGGCAGGGGGCACTGAAGCTTTCTTT
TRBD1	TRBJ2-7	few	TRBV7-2	CASSSRGQAYEQYF	TGTGCCAGCAGCTCCCGGGGACAGGCATACGAGCAGTACTTC
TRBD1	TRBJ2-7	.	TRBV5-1	CASSFRPDRFLSSYEQYF	TGCGCCAGCAGCTTCCGACCGGACAGGTTTTTGAGCTCCTACGAGCAGTACTTC
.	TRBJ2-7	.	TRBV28	CASSSLGGSGGSYPYEQYF	TGTGCCAGCAGTTCCCTCGGGGGTAGCGGAGGATCGTACCCCTACGAGCAGTACTTC
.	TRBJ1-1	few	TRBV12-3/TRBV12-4	CASSLNRDPEAFF	TGTGCCAGCAGTCTCAACAGGGATCCTGAAGCTTTCTTT
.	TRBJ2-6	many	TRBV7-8	CASSLASTSRLHSGANVLTF	TGTGCCAGCAGCTTAGCCTCCACAAGCCGACTGCACTCTGGGGCCAACGTCCTGACTTTC
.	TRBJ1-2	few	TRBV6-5	CASSPGTLYGYTF	TGTGCCAGCAGTCCCGGGACACTCTATGGCTACACCTTC
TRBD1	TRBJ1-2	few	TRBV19	CASSGNRGTNYGYTF	TGTGCCAGTAGTGGAAACAGGGGGACCAACTATGGCTACACCTTC
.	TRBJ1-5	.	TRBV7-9	CASSLARGDSNQPQHF	TGTGCCAGCAGCTTAGCAAGGGGGGATAGCAATCAGCCCCAGCATTTT
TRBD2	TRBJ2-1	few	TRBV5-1	CASSIGTSGRNNEQFF	TGCGCCAGCAGCATCGGGACTAGCGGGAGGAACAATGAGCAGTTCTTC
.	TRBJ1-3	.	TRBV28	CASSTRGGRSSGNTIYF	TGTGCCAGCAGTACAAGGGGGGGACGGAGCTCTGGAAACACCATATATTTT
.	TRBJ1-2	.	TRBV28	CASSETGVGANYGYTF	TGTGCCAGCAGTGAGACAGGAGTAGGGGCTAACTATGGCTACACCTTC
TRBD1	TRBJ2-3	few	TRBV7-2	CASSRTGGADTQYF	TGTGCCAGCAGCCGGACAGGTGGGGCAGATACGCAGTATTTT
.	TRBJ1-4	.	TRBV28	CASSRGLTTNEKLFF	TGTGCCAGCAGCAGAGGACTAACAACTAATGAAAAACTGTTTTTT
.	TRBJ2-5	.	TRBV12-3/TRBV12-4	CASTLGGARETQYF	TGTGCCAGCACCCTAGGGGGGGCTCGAGAGACCCAGTACTTC
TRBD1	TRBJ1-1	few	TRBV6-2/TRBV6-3	CATQPQGLMGTEAFF	TGTGCCACCCAACCACAGGGGCTCATGGGTACTGAAGCTTTCTTT
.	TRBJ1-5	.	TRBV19	CASNNQGRSQPQHF	TGTGCCAGTAACAATCAGGGAAGGTCACAGCCCCAGCATTTT
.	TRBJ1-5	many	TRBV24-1	CATSDLQGFQHF	TGTGCCACCAGTGATTTGCAGGGGTTCCAGCATTTT
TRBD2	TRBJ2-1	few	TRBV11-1	CASSLSVSSGQFYNEQFF	TGTGCCAGCAGCTTATCTGTGTCTAGCGGACAATTCTACAATGAGCAGTTCTTC
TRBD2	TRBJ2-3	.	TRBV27	CASSFRLAGGPPDTQYF	TGTGCCAGCAGTTTTAGACTAGCGGGGGGGCCGCCAGATACGCAGTATTTT
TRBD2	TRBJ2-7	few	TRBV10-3	CAISLAGITSYEQYF	TGTGCCATCAGCCTAGCGGGGATTACCTCCTACGAGCAGTACTTC
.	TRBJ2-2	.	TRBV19	CASSIGALGNTGELFF	TGTGCCAGTAGTATAGGCGCCCTGGGGAACACCGGGGAGCTGTTTTTT
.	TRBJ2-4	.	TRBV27	CASSFSALNIQYF	TGTGCCAGCAGTTTTTCGGCCCTAAACATTCAGTACTTC
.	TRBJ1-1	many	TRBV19	CASSIGMNTEAFF	TGTGCCAGCAGCATAGGGATGAACACTGAAGCTTTCTTT
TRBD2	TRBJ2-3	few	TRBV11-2	CASSTGTSGGGVDTQYF	TGTGCCAGCAGCACCGGGACTAGCGGGGGAGGGGTGGATACGCAGTATTTT
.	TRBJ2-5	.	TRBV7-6	CASRSHSLETQYF	TGTGCCAGCAGGAGCCACAGTCTAGAGACCCAGTACTTC
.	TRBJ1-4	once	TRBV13	CASSSRQATNEKLFF	TGTGCCAGCAGCTCCCGACAGGCAACTAATGAAAAACTGTTTTTT
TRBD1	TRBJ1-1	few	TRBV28	CAGSGGRATEAFF	TGTGCCGGATCAGGGGGACGGGCCACTGAAGCTTTCTTT
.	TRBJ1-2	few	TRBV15	CATRGAGTEGGYTF	TGTGCCACCAGGGGGGCCGGGACGGAAGGAGGCTACACCTTC
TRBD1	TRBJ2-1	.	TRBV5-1	CASSRTGDNEQFF	TGCGCCAGCTCCCGGACAGGGGACAATGAGCAGTTCTTC
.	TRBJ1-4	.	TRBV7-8	CASAGSTGGKLFF	TGTGCCAGCGCTGGGAGTACCGGCGGAAAACTGTTTTTT
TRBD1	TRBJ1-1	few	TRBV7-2	CASSSQQGVMAFF	TGTGCCAGCAGCTCGCAACAGGGGGTGATGGCTTTCTTT